The present entry profiles one T cell receptor beta chain with its context. As yet, its antigen is unknown. Then a second PCR, running roughly 7 to 11 cycles, was carried out with a sample-barcoded 5' primer and a J-beta primer mix. TCRdb itself ran the 5' RACE reads through MiXCR, one entry per CDR3 protein. The sample holds roughly 1.4 million distinct CDR3 sequences; almost 60% are singletons and the top ten take about 6.3%. The sample is drawn from a study of blood T cells in healthy people across ages. No fewer than 6 micrograms of total RNA were isolated from every sample. General study points: Naive CD4+ cell counts and diversity both ran higher in long-lived than in aged donors. Not knowing donor CMV status may have confounded expanded clonotype changes.

This clonotype was sampled from a man aged 18 to 29 in good health. Sequencing used blood.

The CDR3 sequence is CASSSMTEAFF. In DNA, the CDR3 is TGTGCCAGCAGCTCAATGACTGAAGCTTTCTTT. The chain combines TRBV7-2 with TRBJ1-1, with D uncertain. The germline V gene has CDR1 SGHTA and CDR2 FQGNSA. V gave up 4 bases and J gave up 5 bases, with 5 bases separating them. The CDR3 contains 11 residues.